This T cell receptor beta chain was identified during a study of blood T cell repertoires in COVID-19. Study in general: Sample material is recorded as cDNA or gDNA derived from T cells, B-cell-depleted T cells, or PBMCs.

The V end was cut by 0 bases, the J end by 3 bases, with 15 bases between. Germline V gene lookup returns CDR1 SGHKS and CDR2 YYEKEE (reference sequence). The CDR3 spans 16 residues. Here immunoSEQ multiplex PCR was the method, and the copy in TCRdb shows in-frame clones only, minus some. The table records approximately 100,000 clones, roughly 86% of them present only once. The sample consisted of peripheral blood. The rearrangement uses TRBV5-5 and TRBJ1-1; a weak D match, TRBD1 (5 bases). The TCR sequence derives from a human donor in a cohort sampled during active COVID-19. The CDR3 is CASSLEGQGWYTEAFF. The CDR3 DNA is TGTGCCAGCAGCTTGGAGGGTCAGGGATGGTACACTGAAGCTTTCTTT.